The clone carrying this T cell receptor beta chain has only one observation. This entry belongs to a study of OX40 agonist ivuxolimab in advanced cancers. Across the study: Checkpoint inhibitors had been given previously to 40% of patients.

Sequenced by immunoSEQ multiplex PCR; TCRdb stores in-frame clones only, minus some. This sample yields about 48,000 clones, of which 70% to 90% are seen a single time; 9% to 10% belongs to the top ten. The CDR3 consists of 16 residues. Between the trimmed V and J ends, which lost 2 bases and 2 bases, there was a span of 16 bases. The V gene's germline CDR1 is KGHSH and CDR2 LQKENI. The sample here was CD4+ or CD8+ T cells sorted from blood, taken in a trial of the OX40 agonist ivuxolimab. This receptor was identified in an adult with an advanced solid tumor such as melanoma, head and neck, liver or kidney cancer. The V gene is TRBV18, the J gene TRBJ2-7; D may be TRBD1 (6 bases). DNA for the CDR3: TGTGCCAGCTCACCATCGACGACAGGACTGACCTACGAGCAGTACTTC. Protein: CASSPSTTGLTYEQYF.